This TCR beta chain was captured in a study of T cell responses to AZD1222 COVID-19 vaccine. In the study overall: The analysis combined second doses at about 4 or about 12 weeks. Overall study results and limits: Clonal diversity was possibly underestimated, and white British individuals and females predominated among donors.

Worth noting for this clone: Its antigen is currently unknown.

Clones were read by immunoSEQ multiplex PCR, and TCRdb kept only the in-frame ones, dropping some. The sample holds fewer than 150,000 clones; approximately 94% are singletons and the top ten take 5.1%. Germline CDR1 is LGHDT and CDR2 is YNNKEL (reference sequence). V shed 3 bases and J shed 5 bases, with 10 bases lying between them. The CDR3 is 13 amino acids. The origin of this receptor is an adult in good health. The rearrangement uses TRBV3-1 (or the pseudogene TRBV3-2) and TRBJ2-5, with D possibly matching TRBD2 (6 bases). Sequences were derived from peripheral blood, sampled on day 0 of AZD1222 vaccination. The CDR3 spells CASSQGLGETQYF. The DNA of the CDR3 is TGTGCCAGCAGCCAGGGACTCGGTGAGACCCAGTACTTC.